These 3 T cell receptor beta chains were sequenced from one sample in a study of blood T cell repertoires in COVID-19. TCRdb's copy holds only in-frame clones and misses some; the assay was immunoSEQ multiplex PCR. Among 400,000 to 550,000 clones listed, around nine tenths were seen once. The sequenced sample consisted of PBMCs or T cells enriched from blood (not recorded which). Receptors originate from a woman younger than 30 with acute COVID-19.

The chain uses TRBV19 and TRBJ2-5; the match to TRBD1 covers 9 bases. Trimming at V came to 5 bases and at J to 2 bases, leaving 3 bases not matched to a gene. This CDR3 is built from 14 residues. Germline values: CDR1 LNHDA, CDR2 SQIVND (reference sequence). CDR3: CASSPGQGQETQYF. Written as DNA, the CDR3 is TGTGCCAGTAGTCCGGGACAGGGACAAGAGACCCAGTACTTC.

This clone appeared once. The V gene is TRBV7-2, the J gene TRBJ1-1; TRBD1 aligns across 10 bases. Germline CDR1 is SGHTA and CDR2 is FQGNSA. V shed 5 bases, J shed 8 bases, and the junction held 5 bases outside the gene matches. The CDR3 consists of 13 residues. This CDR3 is CASSGQTGGEAFF. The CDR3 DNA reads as TGTGCCAGCAGCGGTCAGACAGGGGGCGAAGCTTTCTTT.

The CDR3 bases are TGCAGCCTTCACCTCTTCGAAAGCCGCGGCTACACCTTC. As protein: CSLHLFESRGYTF. This chain joins TRBV29-1 and TRBJ1-2, with D hard to call. This CDR3 is built from 13 residues. Looked up from germline, CDR1 is SQVTM and CDR2 is ANQGSEA. V shed 8 bases and J shed 8 bases, with 21 bases lying between them.